Below, 18 T cell receptor beta chains from the same sample are listed, as sequenced in a study of shared clonotypes between healthy human individuals. Sequencing used immunoSEQ multiplex PCR; TCRdb keeps in-frame clones, though not all of them. In the table there are roughly 300,000 clones, more than 60% of which are singletons. The sequencing input was memory CD4+ T cells sorted from blood. The subset is: CD45RA-negative fraction. The receptors originated from a man younger than 40 in good health.

The chain has TRBV2 and TRBJ2-7; D possibly matches TRBD1 or TRBD2 (5 bases each). The CDR3 runs to 13 residues. Germline V gene sequence: CDR1 SNHLY, CDR2 FYNNEI. V was shortened by 8 bases and J by 4 bases, with 15 bases between the two germline ends. The CDR3 DNA follows: TGTGCCAGCGACCGAGGAGAGGGGTACGAGCAGTACTTC. Its translation: CASDRGEGYEQYF. Based on the CDR3 plus reference TRBV2 and TRBJ2-7, the full variable domain is EPEVTQTPSHQVTQMGQEVILRCVPISNHLYFYWYRQILGQKVEFLVSFYNNEISEKSEIFDDQFSVERPDGSNFTLKIRSTKLEDSAMYFCASDRGEGYEQYFGPGTRLTVT.

This clone was seen once. The rearrangement uses TRBV27 and TRBJ2-3; D may be TRBD1 or TRBD2 (5 bases each). The CDR3 has 14 amino acids. Germline V gene sequence: CDR1 MNHEY, CDR2 SMNVEV (reference sequence). The V and J ends lost 5 bases and 1 base respectively, with 10 bases between them. CDR3 loop: CASSPMGGTDTQYF. The CDR3 nucleotides are TGTGCCAGCAGTCCGATGGGGGGCACAGATACGCAGTATTTT.

The chain uses TRBV2 and TRBJ2-7; 8 positions agree with TRBD2. This CDR3 has 15 amino acids. Germline values: CDR1 SNHLY, CDR2 FYNNEI. V lost 8 bases, J lost 2 bases, and 11 bases stayed unmatched. The chain's CDR3 is CASSLRREEAYEQYF. CDR3 sequence (DNA): TGTGCCAGCTCCCTGAGGCGGGAGGAGGCCTACGAGCAGTACTTC.

This chain uses TRBV27 with TRBJ2-6, with D possibly TRBD1 on 5 matching bases. This CDR3 region has 16 residues. V lost 5 bases and J 0 bases, leaving 11 bases between the germline ends. CDR1 MNHEY and CDR2 SMNVEV come from the germline V gene (reference sequence). The chain's CDR3 is CASSPFDSSGANVLTF. CDR3 bases: TGTGCCAGCAGTCCATTTGACAGCTCTGGGGCCAACGTCCTGACTTTC. Filled out from reference TRBV27 and TRBJ2-6, the complete variable domain reads EAQVTQNPRYLITVTGKKLTVTCSQNMNHEYMSWYRQDPGLGLRQIYYSMNVEVTDKGDVPEGYKVSRKEKRNFPLILESPSPNQTSLYFCASSPFDSSGANVLTFGAGSRLTVL.

The V gene is TRBV10-2, the J gene TRBJ2-5; D is unresolved. Germline V gives CDR1 WSHSY, CDR2 SAAADI. Trimming took off 4 bases at V and 5 bases at J, with 8 bases between the two ends. This CDR3 spans 12 amino acids. CDR3 bases: TGCGCCAGCAGTGCGGGTGCTGAGACCCAGTACTTC. Protein sequence: CASSAGAETQYF.

This sequence joins TRBV28 and TRBJ1-2; TRBD1 aligns across 9 bases. V lost 8 bases and J lost 0; bases outside the gene matches: 1. CDR3 length equals 13 residues. Germline CDR1 and CDR2: MDHEN and SYDVKM. The CDR3 DNA sequence: TGTGCCAGCTGGACAGGGGCTAACTATGGCTACACCTTC. Translating it yields CASWTGANYGYTF.

The chain uses TRBV6-5 and TRBJ1-5; no clear D. CDR3 size: 14 residues. Trimming shortened V by 8 bases and J by 6 bases, and 17 bases separated the two germline ends. Germline V CDR1 and CDR2: MNHEY, SVGAGI. The CDR3 reads CASRSSGLSQPQHF. As DNA, the CDR3 is TGTGCCAGCCGGTCTTCGGGGTTAAGTCAGCCCCAGCATTTT.

The rearrangement uses TRBV11-2 and TRBJ1-4; D might be TRBD1 (5 bases). The germline V gene has CDR1 SGHAT and CDR2 FQNNGV. Trimming left V 2 bases short and J 1 base short, with 20 bases between. The CDR3 has 19 amino acids. The chain's CDR3 is CASSLFHPRQRGTNEKLFF. In nucleotides, the CDR3 is TGTGCCAGCAGCTTATTTCATCCCCGACAGAGGGGAACTAATGAAAAACTGTTTTTT. The full variable domain, in which reference TRBV11-2 and TRBJ1-4 provide the parts outside the CDR3, is EAGVAQSPRYKIIEKRQSVAFWCNPISGHATLYWYQQILGQGPKLLIQFQNNGVVDDSQLPKDRFSAERLKGVDSTLKIQPAKLEDSAVYLCASSLFHPRQRGTNEKLFFGSGTQLSVL.

J is TRBJ2-3 and V is TRBV15; 7 nucleotides align to TRBD2. The CDR3 runs 16 residues. Germline V gene lookup returns CDR1 LNHNV and CDR2 YYDKDF (reference sequence). The junction had 9 bases not matched to a gene; V was cut back by 0 bases and J by 6 bases. The CDR3 here is CATSRDQGRRGDTQYF. The DNA of the CDR3 is TGTGCCACCAGCAGAGATCAAGGCAGGCGGGGGGATACGCAGTATTTT.

The chain couples TRBV9 to TRBJ2-7; 9 positions agree with TRBD1. J gave up 7 bases and V 2 bases, and 7 bases lay outside the gene matches. The CDR3 length is 14 residues. CDR1 is SGDLS and CDR2 is YYNGEE in the germline V gene. The CDR3 loop reads CASSVTQGAREQYF. CDR3 DNA: TGTGCCAGCAGCGTGACACAGGGGGCGCGGGAGCAGTACTTC. Full variable domain (outside the CDR3, taken from reference TRBV9 and TRBJ2-7): DSGVTQTPKHLITATGQRVTLRCSPRSGDLSVYWYQQSLDQGLQFLIQYYNGEERAKGNILERFSAQQFPDLHSELNLSSLELGDSALYFCASSVTQGAREQYFGPGTRLTVT.

The chain combines TRBV30 with TRBJ2-7, with D perhaps being TRBD1 or TRBD2 (6 bases each). This CDR3 is 12 amino acids long. V lost 6 bases and J lost 7, with 16 bases in between. Germline V gives CDR1 GTSNPN, CDR2 SVGIG (reference sequence). Here the CDR3 DNA reads TGTGCCTGCGGGGGCCTGGGTTGGGAGCAGTACTTC. Translation gives CACGGLGWEQYF.

The rearrangement uses TRBV7-6 and TRBJ1-5, with D unresolved. Germline values: CDR1 SGHVS, CDR2 FNYEAQ. Between the trimmed V and J ends, which lost 2 bases and 3 bases, there was a span of 17 bases. This CDR3 is built from 17 residues. This CDR3 is CASSLSSSVGVNQPQHF. The CDR3 region has the DNA TGTGCCAGCAGCTTAAGTTCCTCGGTTGGGGTCAATCAGCCCCAGCATTTT.

On this clone itself: Other DNA sequences in this sample translate to the same CDR3. This chain connects TRBV18 to TRBJ1-1; D not resolved. V was cut by 2 bases and J by 4 bases, with 11 bases left in between. Germline assignment: CDR1 KGHSH and CDR2 LQKENI. This CDR3 is built from 14 residues. This CDR3 reads CASSPTGGSTEAFF. CDR3 coding DNA: TGTGCCAGCTCACCAACGGGAGGGAGCACTGAAGCTTTCTTT.

The chain is built from TRBV5-1 and TRBJ2-3; tentative D call: TRBD2 (5 bases). The germline V gene has CDR1 SGHRS and CDR2 YFSETQ. V was cut by 2 bases and J by 4 bases, with 14 bases left in between. The CDR3 has 15 amino acids. In DNA form, the CDR3 reads TGCGCCAGCAGCTTTAGTGCGGGTGCTTCAGATACGCAGTATTTT. It yields the protein CASSFSAGASDTQYF.

The gene calls are TRBV27 and TRBJ2-4, with TRBD1 identical over 9 bases. V lost 6 bases and J lost 2; bases outside the gene matches: 8. The length of the CDR3 is 16 residues. Germline assignment: CDR1 MNHEY and CDR2 SMNVEV (reference sequence). This CDR3 is CASRQGQGSTKNIQYF. The CDR3 nucleotides read TGTGCCAGCAGACAAGGACAGGGGTCGACCAAAAACATTCAGTACTTC.

The chain joins TRBV5-1 to TRBJ2-7; tentatively, D is TRBD1 (5 bases). The CDR3 totals 14 residues. The V end lost 0 bases, the J end lost 2 bases, and 9 bases lay between the germline ends. Germline V gives CDR1 SGHRS, CDR2 YFSETQ. CDR3 protein: CASSLAAGPYEQYF. The CDR3 DNA follows: TGCGCCAGCAGCTTGGCAGCAGGGCCCTACGAGCAGTACTTC.

This clone was counted a few times. Within the sample, other DNA sequences also encode this same CDR3. This chain joins TRBV29-1 and TRBJ1-5, with D tentatively TRBD1 (6 bases). The CDR3 has 13 residues. The germline gives CDR1 SQVTM, CDR2 ANQGSEA. The V end lost 3 bases, the J end lost 7 bases, and 13 bases lay between the germline ends. CDR3 nucleotide sequence: TGCAGCGTTGAGGGGGGCCCCGGCCAGCCCCAGCATTTT. Its protein product is CSVEGGPGQPQHF.

The chain joins TRBV10-3 to TRBJ2-1; 8 nucleotides line up with TRBD1. CDR3 size: 13 residues. Losses at the gene ends were 6 bases for V and 8 bases for J; bases not matched to a gene: 6. CDR1 is ENHRY, CDR2 SYGVKD, per germline. The CDR3 spells CAIRDRESDEQFF. The CDR3 bases are TGTGCCATCAGGGACAGGGAAAGTGATGAGCAGTTCTTC.